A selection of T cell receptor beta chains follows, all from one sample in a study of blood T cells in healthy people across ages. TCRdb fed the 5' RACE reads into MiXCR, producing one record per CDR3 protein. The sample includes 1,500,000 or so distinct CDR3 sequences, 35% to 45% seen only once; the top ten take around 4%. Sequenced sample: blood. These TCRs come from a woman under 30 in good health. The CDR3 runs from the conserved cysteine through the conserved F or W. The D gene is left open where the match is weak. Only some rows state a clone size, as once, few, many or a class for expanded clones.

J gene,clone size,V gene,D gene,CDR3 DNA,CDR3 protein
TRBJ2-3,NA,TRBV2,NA,TGTGCCAGCAGGGGACGGGGTAGCTGGTTCACAGATACGCAGTATTTT,CASRGRGSWFTDTQYF
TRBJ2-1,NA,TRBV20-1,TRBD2,TGCAGTGCTCCGACTAGCGGGGGGGCCGATGAGCAGTTCTTC,CSAPTSGGADEQFF
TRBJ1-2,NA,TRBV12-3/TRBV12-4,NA,TGTGCCAGCACCCAGGGGCTGCGCATGAGTGGCTACACCTTC,CASTQGLRMSGYTF
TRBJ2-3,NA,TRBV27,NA,TGTGCCAGCAGTTTAAAGCGGCGCACAGATACGCAGTATTTT,CASSLKRRTDTQYF
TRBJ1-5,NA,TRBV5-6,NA,TGTGCCGGCAGCTATAGTCCAGGGTTTAGCCAGCCCCAGCATTTT,CAGSYSPGFSQPQHF
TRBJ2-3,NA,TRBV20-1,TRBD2,TGCAGTGCTTCTCCGCGGGGAGGGCCAGATACGCAGTATTTT,CSASPRGGPDTQYF
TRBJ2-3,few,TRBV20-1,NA,TGCAGTGGGGGGGGGCTCCCAGATACGCAGTATTTT,CSGGGLPDTQYF
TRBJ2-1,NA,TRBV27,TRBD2,TGTGCCAGCAGTTTACGGACTAGCGGGCCCTACAATGAGCAGTTCTTC,CASSLRTSGPYNEQFF
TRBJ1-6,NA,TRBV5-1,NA,TGCGCCAGCAGCTTGGTTGTAAGCTCCTATAATTCACCCCTCCACTTT,CASSLVVSSYNSPLHF
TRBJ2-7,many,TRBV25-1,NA,TGTGCCAGCAGTGAAACCGGGGGTTACGAGCAGTACTTC,CASSETGGYEQYF
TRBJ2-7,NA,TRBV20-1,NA,TGCAGTGCTAGAGATCAGACCTACGAGCAGTACTTC,CSARDQTYEQYF
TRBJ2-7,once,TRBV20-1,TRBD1,TGCAGCGCTAAAACCGACAGGGGGGCGTTAAACGAGCAGTACTTC,CSAKTDRGALNEQYF
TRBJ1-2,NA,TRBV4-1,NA,TGCGCCAGCAGCCAAGATTCGTTGGAAGCTAACTATGGCTACACCTTC,CASSQDSLEANYGYTF
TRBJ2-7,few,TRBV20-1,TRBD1,TGCAGTGCTAGAGATTATGAGACAGGGACCTCTCCGGGTTCCTACGAGCAGTACTTC,CSARDYETGTSPGSYEQYF
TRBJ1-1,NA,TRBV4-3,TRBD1,TGCGCCAGCAGCCTCAGGACAGGGGGTAGTGAAGCTTTCTTT,CASSLRTGGSEAFF
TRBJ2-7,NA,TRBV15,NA,TGTGCCACCAGCAGACTCTGGACAGCGTCTAACGAGCAGTACTTC,CATSRLWTASNEQYF
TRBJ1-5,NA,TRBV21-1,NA,TGTGCCAACAGCAAAATTGGCCAGCCCCAGCATTTT,CANSKIGQPQHF
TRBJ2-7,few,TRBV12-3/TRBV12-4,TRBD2,TGTGCCAGCAGTTTAGTACTAGCGGCATCCTACGAGCAGTACTTC,CASSLVLAASYEQYF
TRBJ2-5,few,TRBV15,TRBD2,TGTGCCACCAGCTTAAGGACTAGCGGGTTCCAAGAGACCCAGTACTTC,CATSLRTSGFQETQYF
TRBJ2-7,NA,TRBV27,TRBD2,TGTGCCGGCAGTTTTGTTAGCGGGGGCAACGAGCAGTACTTC,CAGSFVSGGNEQYF
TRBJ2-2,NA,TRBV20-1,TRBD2,TGCAGTGCTAGACCCCGGGAGGTACTACACGGGGAGCTGTTTTTT,CSARPREVLHGELFF
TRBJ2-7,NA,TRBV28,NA,TGTGCCAGCAGCCATCGGGACGACACCTACGAGCAGTACTTC,CASSHRDDTYEQYF
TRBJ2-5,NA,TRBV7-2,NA,TGTGCCAGCAGCTTAGGTGGCCACGGGCAGTACTTC,CASSLGGHGQYF
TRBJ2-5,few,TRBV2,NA,TGTGCCAGCAGTGAACCACAGGAGAGGGGAGAGACCCAGTACTTC,CASSEPQERGETQYF
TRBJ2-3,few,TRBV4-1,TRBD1,TGCGCCAGCAGCCATGCCACCCGGTCGCCGGGACAGGGAGGAGGGACAGATACGCAGTATTTT,CASSHATRSPGQGGGTDTQYF
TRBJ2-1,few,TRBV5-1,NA,TGCGCCAGCAGCCAACTCCGGGACATCTCCTACAATGAGCAGTTCTTC,CASSQLRDISYNEQFF
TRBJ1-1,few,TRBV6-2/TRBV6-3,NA,TGTGCCAGCAGCAAAACCCGGCGGGAGGCGAACACTGAAGCTTTCTTT,CASSKTRREANTEAFF
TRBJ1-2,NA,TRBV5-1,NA,TGCGCCAGCAGCTCGCAGACACGGCCCTATGGCTACACCTTC,CASSSQTRPYGYTF
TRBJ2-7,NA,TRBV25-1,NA,TGTGCCAGCAGCTTGACGGATAGCTCCTACGAGCAGTACTTC,CASSLTDSSYEQYF
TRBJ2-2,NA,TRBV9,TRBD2,TGTGCCAGCAGCGTAGAAACGTTCCGGGGGGTCACCGGGGAGCTGTTTTTT,CASSVETFRGVTGELFF
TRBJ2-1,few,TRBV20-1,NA,TGCAGTGCTAGAAGCCTCACCTACAATGAGCAGTTCTTC,CSARSLTYNEQFF
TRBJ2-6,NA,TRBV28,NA,TGTGCCAGCAGTTTCAGGGCCGGGGCTTATGGGGCCAACGTCCTGACTTTC,CASSFRAGAYGANVLTF
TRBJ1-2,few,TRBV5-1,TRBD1,TGCGCCAGCAGCCTACAGACAGGGGCTGGCTACACCTTC,CASSLQTGAGYTF
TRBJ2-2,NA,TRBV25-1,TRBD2,TGTGCCAGCAGTGAAGTACTAGCGGGGGGGCTTACCGGGGAGCTGTTTTTT,CASSEVLAGGLTGELFF
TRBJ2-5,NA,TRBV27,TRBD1,TGTGCCAGCAGTTTTACAGGGGGGTGGGAGACCCAGTACTTC,CASSFTGGWETQYF
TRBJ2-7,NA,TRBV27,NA,TGTGCCAGCAGTTCTAGGTGGAGCGGTTCCTACGAGCAGTACTTC,CASSSRWSGSYEQYF
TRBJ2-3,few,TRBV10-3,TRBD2,TGTGCCATCAGCGAGACTAGCGGCCTCACAGATACGCAGTATTTT,CAISETSGLTDTQYF
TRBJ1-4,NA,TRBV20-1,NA,TGCAGTGCTCGTAAGGGTGAAAAACTGTTTTTT,CSARKGEKLFF
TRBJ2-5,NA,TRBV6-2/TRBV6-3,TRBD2,TGTGCCTGCAGTTCCCTGGGGGGGAGAGGGACCCAGTACTTC,CACSSLGGRGTQYF
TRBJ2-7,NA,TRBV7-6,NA,TGTGCCAGCTCTCTACTTGGGGGAGTCTCCTACAATGAGCAGTACTTC,CASSLLGGVSYNEQYF
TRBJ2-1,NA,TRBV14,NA,TGTGCCAGCAGCCAAGATAGGTGGACCGACTACAATGAGCAGTTCTTC,CASSQDRWTDYNEQFF
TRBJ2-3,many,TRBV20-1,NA,TGCAGTGCCCCCACGCGCGGGGAGGGCACAGATACGCAGTATTTT,CSAPTRGEGTDTQYF
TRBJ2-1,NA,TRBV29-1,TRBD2,TGCAGCGTTGAGTGGAGTCTCACTAGCGGGAGATCCCCTTCAAGCTCCTACAATGAGCAGTTCTTC,CSVEWSLTSGRSPSSSYNEQFF
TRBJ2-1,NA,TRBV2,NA,TGTGCCAGCTTCGCAGGGGGGGCCTCGTACAATGAGCAGTTCTTC,CASFAGGASYNEQFF
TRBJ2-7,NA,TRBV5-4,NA,TGTGCCAGCAGTCGAACAGAGTCTCCCTACGAGCAGTACTTC,CASSRTESPYEQYF
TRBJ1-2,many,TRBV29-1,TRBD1,TGCAGCGCCCGACAGGGATCGAGCTATGGCTACACCTTC,CSARQGSSYGYTF
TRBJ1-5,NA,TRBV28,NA,TGTGCCAGCAGTCCGGCTGGGGTTAGCAATCAGCCCCAGCATTTT,CASSPAGVSNQPQHF
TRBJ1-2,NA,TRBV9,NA,TGTGCCAGCAGCGCCTCCTTGTCCAGTAACTATGGCTACACCTTC,CASSASLSSNYGYTF